Listed here is a single T cell receptor beta chain. Its specificity is not known. These data are taken from a study of T cell responses to AZD1222 COVID-19 vaccine. The table came from immunoSEQ multiplex PCR; TCRdb's copy has only in-frame clones and leaves some out. The data contain 75,000 to 100,000 clones, roughly 88% of them seen just once; the ten biggest clones take up 4.5% to 6%. CDR1 is MGHDK and CDR2 is SYGVNS in the germline V gene. The length of the CDR3 is 13 residues. The V gene lost 2 bases and the J gene lost 2 bases, with 5 bases spanning the gap. Study conclusions and caveats: The span of vaccine-associated CD4 TCRs extended across spike, with dominance at 160-218 and 743-854. Baseline serology detected seropositivity in only 5 to 7 AZD1222 recipients. Most donors were white British, females outnumbered males, and clonal diversity was possibly underestimated.

The chain employs TRBV25-1 and TRBJ2-3; no reliable D call. The input for sequencing was peripheral blood, taken on day 0 of AZD1222 vaccination. This receptor was identified in an adult in good health. The CDR3 DNA reads TGTGCCAGCAGTGAACCCCCCACAGATACGCAGTATTTT. It encodes CASSEPPTDTQYF.